This TCR beta chain comes out of a study of T cells in Graves' hyperthyroidism and ophthalmopathy. Study-wide results and caveats: Separation of ophthalmopathy from stable hyperthyroidism was achieved by a 13 V-J model. The model predicted ophthalmopathy a median around seven months before onset.

Calling Graves' hyperthyroidism stable meant ophthalmopathy did not progress within 18 months. TCR beta CDR3 region amplification was performed from RNA transcripts. When the TCR CDR3 underwent first-round RT-PCR, the HTBI primer set was used. TCRdb reanalysed the multiplex PCR reads using MiXCR and keeps one entry per CDR3 protein. The sample shows over 700,000 distinct CDR3 sequences, roughly 40% of them seen only once. As concerns this clonotype: As yet, its antigen is unknown.

CDR1 is SQVTM and CDR2 is ANQGSEA in the germline V gene. Trimming took off 4 bases at V and 2 bases at J, with 17 bases between the two ends. The CDR3 covers 15 residues. Sequenced sample: blood. This receptor was obtained from a young man with Graves' hyperthyroidism. V usage is TRBV29-1 and J usage is TRBJ2-5; either TRBD1 or TRBD2 may supply D (7 bases each). CDR3 sequence: CSVGGSGTDQETQYF. The CDR3 bases are TGCAGCGTTGGCGGCAGCGGGACAGATCAAGAGACCCAGTACTTC.